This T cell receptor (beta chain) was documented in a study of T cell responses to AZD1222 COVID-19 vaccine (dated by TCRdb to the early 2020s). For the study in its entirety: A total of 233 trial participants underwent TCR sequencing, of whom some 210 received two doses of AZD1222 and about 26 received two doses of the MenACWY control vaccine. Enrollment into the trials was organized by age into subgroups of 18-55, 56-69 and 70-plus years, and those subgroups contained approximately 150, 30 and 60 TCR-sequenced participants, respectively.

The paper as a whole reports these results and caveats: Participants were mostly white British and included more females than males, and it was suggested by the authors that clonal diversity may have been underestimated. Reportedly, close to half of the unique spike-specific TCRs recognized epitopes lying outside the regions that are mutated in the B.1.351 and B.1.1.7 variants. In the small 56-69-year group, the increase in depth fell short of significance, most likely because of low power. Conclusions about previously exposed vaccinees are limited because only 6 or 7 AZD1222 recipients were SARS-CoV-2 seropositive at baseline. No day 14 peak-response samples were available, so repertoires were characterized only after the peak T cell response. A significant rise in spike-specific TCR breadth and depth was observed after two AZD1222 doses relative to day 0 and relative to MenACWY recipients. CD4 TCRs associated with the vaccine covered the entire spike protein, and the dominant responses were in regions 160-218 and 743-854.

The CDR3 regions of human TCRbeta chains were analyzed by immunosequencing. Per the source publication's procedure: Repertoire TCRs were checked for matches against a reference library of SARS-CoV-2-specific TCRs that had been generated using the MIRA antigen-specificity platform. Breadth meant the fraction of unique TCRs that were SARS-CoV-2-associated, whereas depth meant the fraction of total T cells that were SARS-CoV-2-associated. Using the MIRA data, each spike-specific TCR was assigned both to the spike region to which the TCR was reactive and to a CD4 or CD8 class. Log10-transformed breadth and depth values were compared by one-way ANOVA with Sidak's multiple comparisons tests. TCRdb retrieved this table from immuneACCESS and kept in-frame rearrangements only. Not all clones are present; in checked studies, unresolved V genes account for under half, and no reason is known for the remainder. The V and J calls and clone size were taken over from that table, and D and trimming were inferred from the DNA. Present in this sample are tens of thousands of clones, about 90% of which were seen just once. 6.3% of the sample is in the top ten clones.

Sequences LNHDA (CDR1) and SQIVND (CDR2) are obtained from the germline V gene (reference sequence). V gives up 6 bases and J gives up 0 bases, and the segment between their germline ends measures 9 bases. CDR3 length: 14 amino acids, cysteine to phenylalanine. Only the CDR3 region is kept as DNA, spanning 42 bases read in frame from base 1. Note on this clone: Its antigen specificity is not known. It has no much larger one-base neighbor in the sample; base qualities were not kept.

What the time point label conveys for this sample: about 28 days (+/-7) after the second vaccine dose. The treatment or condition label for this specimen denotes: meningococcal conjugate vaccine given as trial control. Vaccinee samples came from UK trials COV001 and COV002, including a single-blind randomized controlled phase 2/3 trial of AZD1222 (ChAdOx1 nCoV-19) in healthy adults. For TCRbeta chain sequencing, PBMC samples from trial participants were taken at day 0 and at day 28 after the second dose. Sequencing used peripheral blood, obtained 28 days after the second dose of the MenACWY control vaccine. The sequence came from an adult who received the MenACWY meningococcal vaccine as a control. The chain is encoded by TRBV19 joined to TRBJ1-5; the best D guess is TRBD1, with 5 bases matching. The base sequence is TGTGCCAGTAGGGGGGGGGATAGCAATCAGCCCCAGCATTTT. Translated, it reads CASRGGDSNQPQHF.